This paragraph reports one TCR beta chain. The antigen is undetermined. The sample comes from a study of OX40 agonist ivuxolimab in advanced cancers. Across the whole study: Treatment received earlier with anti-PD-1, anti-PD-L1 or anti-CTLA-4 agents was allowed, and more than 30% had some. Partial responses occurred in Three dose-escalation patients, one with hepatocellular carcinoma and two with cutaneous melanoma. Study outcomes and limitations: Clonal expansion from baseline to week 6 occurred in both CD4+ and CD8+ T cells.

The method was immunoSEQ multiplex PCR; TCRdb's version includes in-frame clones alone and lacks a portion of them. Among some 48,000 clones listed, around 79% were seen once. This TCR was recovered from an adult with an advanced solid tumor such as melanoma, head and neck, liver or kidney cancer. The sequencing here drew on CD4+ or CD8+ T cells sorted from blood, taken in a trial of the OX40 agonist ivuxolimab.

The CDR3 coding sequence is TGTGCCAGCTCAGCAGGGTTTGGAGATCAGCCCCAGCATTTT. Its translation: CASSAGFGDQPQHF. V usage is TRBV18 and J usage is TRBJ1-5; D is possibly TRBD1 (5 bases). Deletions cut 5 bases from V and 5 bases from J, with 13 bases between. The CDR3 has 14 amino acids. The V gene's germline CDR1 is KGHSH and CDR2 LQKENI.